The subject of this entry is one T cell receptor beta chain. No antigen is known for it. CDR3 length: 15 amino acids. V lost 3 bases to trimming and J lost 7 bases; unmatched junction nucleotides: 6. Germline V gene sequence: CDR1 MDHEN, CDR2 SYDVKM. PCR employed 60 Vbeta and 13 Jbeta primers. Per the authors' pipeline: The count from a later analysis was roughly 80 million unique TCR beta chains, some 9.9 million of them shared. The data were produced by immunoSEQ multiplex PCR, yet TCRdb's version contains in-frame clones alone and is incomplete. V, J and clone size are those of that table, while D and trimming were read from the DNA. The sample lists 110,000 to 150,000 clones; approximately 80% were seen once. The sample is drawn from a study of cytomegalovirus exposure and HLA in healthy donors. Study in general: A prior study identified just under 120 million unique TCR beta sequences from roughly 180 million T cells.

Study-level results: According to the study, roughly 160 TCR beta chains were cytomegalovirus-associated. Owing to their indistinguishability, certain V segments, notably TRBV6-2 and TRBV6-3, were excluded.

This chain uses TRBV28 with TRBJ2-1; TRBD2 aligns across 10 bases. The sample was PBMCs. This receptor was obtained from a woman between 35 and 50 years old in good health and CMV-seropositive. The CDR3 DNA reads TGTGCCAGCAGTTTCCTAGCGGGAGAACCGAATGAGCAGTTCTTC. This gives the protein CASSFLAGEPNEQFF.